The rows below give T cell receptor beta chains drawn from one sample of a study of T cell responses to AZD1222 COVID-19 vaccine. The table came from immunoSEQ multiplex PCR; TCRdb's copy has only in-frame clones and leaves some out. The table has around 120,000 clones, about nine tenths seen once. The material was peripheral blood, obtained on day 0 of AZD1222 vaccination. All receptors derive from an adult in good health. Each CDR3 is given with its conserved first and last residue. The D gene is left open where the match is weak. The size of a clone is reported for some rows only, either as once, few or many, or as a class for expanded clones.

clone_size: -
j_call: TRBJ2-3
v_call: TRBV5-1
d_call: TRBD1
cdr3_nt: TGCGCCAGCAGCTTGGCACAGGGGTTCACAGATACGCAGTATTTT
cdr3_aa: CASSLAQGFTDTQYF

clone_size: -
j_call: TRBJ1-1
v_call: TRBV27
d_call: -
cdr3_nt: TGTGCCAGCAGTTTACTTCCGGGGGCTAACACTGAAGCTTTCTTT
cdr3_aa: CASSLLPGANTEAFF

clone_size: -
j_call: TRBJ1-4
v_call: TRBV28
d_call: -
cdr3_nt: TGTGCCAGCAGCTCTGCAACTAATGAAAAACTGTTTTTT
cdr3_aa: CASSSATNEKLFF

clone_size: -
j_call: TRBJ2-3
v_call: TRBV7-6
d_call: TRBD2
cdr3_nt: TGTGCCAGCAGCTCACAGATTTTTCGGGGGGTACACACAGATACGCAGTATTTT
cdr3_aa: CASSSQIFRGVHTDTQYF

clone_size: few
j_call: TRBJ1-5
v_call: TRBV3-1/TRBV3-2
d_call: -
cdr3_nt: TGTGCCAGCAGCCAAGGGGTACAGTTCAATCAGCCCCAGCATTTT
cdr3_aa: CASSQGVQFNQPQHF

clone_size: -
j_call: TRBJ1-1
v_call: TRBV11-3
d_call: -
cdr3_nt: TGTGCCAGCAGCACGCGACAAGTCGCGGTGAACACTGAAGCTTTCTTT
cdr3_aa: CASSTRQVAVNTEAFF

clone_size: -
j_call: TRBJ2-3
v_call: TRBV7-2
d_call: TRBD2
cdr3_nt: TGTGCCAGCAGCTTTCGACTAGCCAGCGATACGCAGTATTTT
cdr3_aa: CASSFRLASDTQYF

clone_size: -
j_call: TRBJ2-7
v_call: TRBV9
d_call: TRBD2
cdr3_nt: TGTGCCAGCAGCGTAGAGGCAGGGAGGGACTACGAGCAGTACTTC
cdr3_aa: CASSVEAGRDYEQYF

clone_size: many
j_call: TRBJ2-3
v_call: TRBV6-4
d_call: TRBD2
cdr3_nt: TGTGCCAGCAGTGACTCTAGCGGGGCAGATACGCAGTATTTT
cdr3_aa: CASSDSSGADTQYF

clone_size: -
j_call: TRBJ2-7
v_call: TRBV11-3
d_call: TRBD1
cdr3_nt: TGTGCCAGCAGCCGCGACAGGGGCCACGAGCAGTACTTC
cdr3_aa: CASSRDRGHEQYF

clone_size: -
j_call: TRBJ1-3
v_call: TRBV5-8
d_call: -
cdr3_nt: TGTGCCAGCAGCGCTAGGTCTGGAAACACCATATATTTT
cdr3_aa: CASSARSGNTIYF

clone_size: once
j_call: TRBJ2-2
v_call: TRBV15
d_call: -
cdr3_nt: TGTGCCACCAGCAGAGACTTCGGGGAGCTGTTTTTT
cdr3_aa: CATSRDFGELFF

clone_size: -
j_call: TRBJ1-1
v_call: TRBV18
d_call: -
cdr3_nt: TGTGCCAGCTCAGCAGAGATAACGTTGAACACTGAAGCTTTCTTT
cdr3_aa: CASSAEITLNTEAFF

clone_size: -
j_call: TRBJ1-5
v_call: TRBV2
d_call: -
cdr3_nt: TGTGCCAGCAGCCAGGAAAATCAGCCCCAGCATTTT
cdr3_aa: CASSQENQPQHF

clone_size: -
j_call: TRBJ2-7
v_call: TRBV7-2
d_call: -
cdr3_nt: TGTGCCAGCAGCTTCGTCGACTCCTCGGGCTCCTACGAGCAGTACTTC
cdr3_aa: CASSFVDSSGSYEQYF

clone_size: -
j_call: TRBJ1-5
v_call: TRBV18
d_call: -
cdr3_nt: TGTGCCAGCTCCGAGTCGGCCTCCGGACAGCCCCAGCATTTT
cdr3_aa: CASSESASGQPQHF

clone_size: -
j_call: TRBJ2-7
v_call: TRBV28
d_call: -
cdr3_nt: TGTGCCAGCAGCGAAGAAGAGCAGTACTTC
cdr3_aa: CASSEEEQYF

clone_size: once
j_call: TRBJ1-4
v_call: TRBV15
d_call: -
cdr3_nt: TGTGCCACCAGCAGCGGACGGTCAACTAATGAAAAACTGTTTTTT
cdr3_aa: CATSSGRSTNEKLFF

clone_size: -
j_call: TRBJ1-2
v_call: TRBV15
d_call: TRBD1
cdr3_nt: TGTGCCACCAGCAGAGATTTGGTACAGGGGGATGGCTACACCTTC
cdr3_aa: CATSRDLVQGDGYTF

clone_size: -
j_call: TRBJ2-3
v_call: TRBV9
d_call: TRBD2
cdr3_nt: TGTGCCAGCAGCGTAGGCGGGGGGGCCACAGATACGCAGTATTTT
cdr3_aa: CASSVGGGATDTQYF

clone_size: -
j_call: TRBJ2-7
v_call: TRBV18
d_call: TRBD1
cdr3_nt: TGTGCCAGCTCAGCGGACAGGGGTTTCGAGCAGTACTTC
cdr3_aa: CASSADRGFEQYF

clone_size: few
j_call: TRBJ1-2
v_call: TRBV7-9
d_call: -
cdr3_nt: TGTGCCAGCAGCCGTACAACAGGGTTCGTCCGGGGCTACACCTTC
cdr3_aa: CASSRTTGFVRGYTF

clone_size: -
j_call: TRBJ1-2
v_call: TRBV29-1
d_call: -
cdr3_nt: TGCAGCGTCCCAGGAGAGGGAGTTAACTATGGCTACACCTTC
cdr3_aa: CSVPGEGVNYGYTF

clone_size: -
j_call: TRBJ1-4
v_call: TRBV7-2
d_call: TRBD1
cdr3_nt: TGTGCCAGCAGTCCGGGACAGGGGAGTGAAAAACTGTTTTTT
cdr3_aa: CASSPGQGSEKLFF

clone_size: -
j_call: TRBJ1-5
v_call: TRBV6-5
d_call: -
cdr3_nt: TGTGCCAGCAGTTACTCGGCAGGGAGTCAGCCCCAGCATTTT
cdr3_aa: CASSYSAGSQPQHF

clone_size: -
j_call: TRBJ2-3
v_call: TRBV9
d_call: -
cdr3_nt: TGTGCCAGCAGCGTACTTGGACGGAGGGAACTCACAGATACGCAGTATTTT
cdr3_aa: CASSVLGRRELTDTQYF

clone_size: -
j_call: TRBJ2-1
v_call: TRBV4-1
d_call: -
cdr3_nt: TGCGCCAGCAGCCATGGCAAAGGGGCGATCTCCTACAATGAGCAGTTCTTC
cdr3_aa: CASSHGKGAISYNEQFF

clone_size: -
j_call: TRBJ1-5
v_call: TRBV4-1
d_call: -
cdr3_nt: TGCGCCAGCAGCCACACTAGCAATCAGCCCCAGCATTTT
cdr3_aa: CASSHTSNQPQHF

clone_size: -
j_call: TRBJ1-2
v_call: TRBV4-3
d_call: -
cdr3_nt: TGCGCCAGCAGCCAATCTGAGGGCACGGGCTACACCTTC
cdr3_aa: CASSQSEGTGYTF

clone_size: -
j_call: TRBJ1-6
v_call: TRBV28
d_call: -
cdr3_nt: TGTGCCAGCAGTTTTCCTTCACCCCTCCACTTT
cdr3_aa: CASSFPSPLHF

clone_size: -
j_call: TRBJ2-7
v_call: TRBV4-3
d_call: TRBD2
cdr3_nt: TGCGCCAGCAGCCCCGGGACTAGCGGGAGTTACGAGCAGTACTTC
cdr3_aa: CASSPGTSGSYEQYF

clone_size: -
j_call: TRBJ2-3
v_call: TRBV18
d_call: TRBD2
cdr3_nt: TGTGCCAGCTCACCAAAGGATTTAGCGGGAGCGAGCTCTTTTCGCACAGATACGCAGTATTTT
cdr3_aa: CASSPKDLAGASSFRTDTQYF

clone_size: -
j_call: TRBJ2-3
v_call: TRBV11-2
d_call: -
cdr3_nt: TGTGCCAGCAGCTTAGTGGGGGTATTTTCAGATACGCAGTATTTT
cdr3_aa: CASSLVGVFSDTQYF

clone_size: -
j_call: TRBJ1-4
v_call: TRBV28
d_call: -
cdr3_nt: TGTGCCAGCAGTTCCAGGGTCGACGCTAATGAAAAACTGTTTTTT
cdr3_aa: CASSSRVDANEKLFF

clone_size: -
j_call: TRBJ1-6
v_call: TRBV7-6
d_call: -
cdr3_nt: TGTGCCAGCAGCTTAGAGGCTCGTTCACCCCTCCACTTT
cdr3_aa: CASSLEARSPLHF

clone_size: once
j_call: TRBJ1-1
v_call: TRBV28
d_call: TRBD1
cdr3_nt: TGTGCCAGCAGTTCGGGGGGGACAGGGGGAAAAAAAGCTTTCTTT
cdr3_aa: CASSSGGTGGKKAFF

clone_size: -
j_call: TRBJ1-5
v_call: TRBV24-1
d_call: -
cdr3_nt: TGTGCCACCAGTGGCGGACAGTATCAGCCCCAGCATTTT
cdr3_aa: CATSGGQYQPQHF

clone_size: -
j_call: TRBJ2-2
v_call: TRBV3-1/TRBV3-2
d_call: TRBD1
cdr3_nt: TGTGCCAGCAGCGGAATTGGGCCTAGACAGGGACGGACTCCCGGGGAGCTGTTTTTT
cdr3_aa: CASSGIGPRQGRTPGELFF

clone_size: -
j_call: TRBJ1-2
v_call: TRBV21-1
d_call: -
cdr3_nt: TGTGCCAGCGCAACGGGTAAGGGGGCGGATGGCTACACCTTC
cdr3_aa: CASATGKGADGYTF

clone_size: -
j_call: TRBJ2-4
v_call: TRBV27
d_call: -
cdr3_nt: TGTGCCAGCAGTAAAGATATAGCCAAAAACATTCAGTACTTC
cdr3_aa: CASSKDIAKNIQYF

clone_size: -
j_call: TRBJ2-7
v_call: TRBV5-6
d_call: -
cdr3_nt: TGTGCCAGCAGCTCGGACCTGAATCCTGGGGAGCAGTACTTC
cdr3_aa: CASSSDLNPGEQYF

clone_size: -
j_call: TRBJ1-4
v_call: TRBV5-1
d_call: -
cdr3_nt: TGCGCCAGCAAGAGGGAGGATGAAAAACTGTTTTTT
cdr3_aa: CASKREDEKLFF

clone_size: -
j_call: TRBJ1-1
v_call: TRBV4-1
d_call: -
cdr3_nt: TGCGCCAGCAGCCAAGTGCTGGTAGATCCGAACACTGAAGCTTTCTTT
cdr3_aa: CASSQVLVDPNTEAFF

clone_size: few
j_call: TRBJ1-1
v_call: TRBV28
d_call: -
cdr3_nt: TGTGCCAGCAGTTTATTTGGACTTCTGAACACTGAAGCTTTCTTT
cdr3_aa: CASSLFGLLNTEAFF

clone_size: -
j_call: TRBJ2-1
v_call: TRBV9
d_call: -
cdr3_nt: TGTGCCAGCAGCGTAGCTCATGGGGGGGCCAGTAGGAATGAGCAGTTCTTC
cdr3_aa: CASSVAHGGASRNEQFF

clone_size: -
j_call: TRBJ1-1
v_call: TRBV11-2
d_call: -
cdr3_nt: TGTGCCAGCAGCTTTTCCACCGGATTTGGGAACACTGAAGCTTTCTTT
cdr3_aa: CASSFSTGFGNTEAFF

clone_size: -
j_call: TRBJ2-5
v_call: TRBV3-1/TRBV3-2
d_call: TRBD2
cdr3_nt: TGTGCCAGCAGCCAAGTTAGGGCTAGCGGGAGCACGGAGACCCAGTACTTC
cdr3_aa: CASSQVRASGSTETQYF

clone_size: -
j_call: TRBJ1-1
v_call: TRBV19
d_call: -
cdr3_nt: TGTGCCAGTAGTATCCCCGCGGCCTCCAGGGACAACACTGAAGCTTTCTTT
cdr3_aa: CASSIPAASRDNTEAFF

clone_size: -
j_call: TRBJ1-1
v_call: TRBV15
d_call: TRBD1
cdr3_nt: TGTGCCACCAGCAGTTCCCCCGACAGGGGGCCTATCGACACTGAAGCTTTCTTT
cdr3_aa: CATSSSPDRGPIDTEAFF

clone_size: -
j_call: TRBJ2-2
v_call: TRBV4-1
d_call: TRBD2
cdr3_nt: TGCGCCAGCAGCCGGTCTAGCGGGGGCTACACCGGGGAGCTGTTTTTT
cdr3_aa: CASSRSSGGYTGELFF

clone_size: -
j_call: TRBJ2-1
v_call: TRBV12-3/TRBV12-4
d_call: -
cdr3_nt: TGTGCCAGCAGTTTCGAGAGGAATGAGCAGTTCTTC
cdr3_aa: CASSFERNEQFF

clone_size: -
j_call: TRBJ2-1
v_call: TRBV5-1
d_call: TRBD2
cdr3_nt: TGCGCCAGCAGCTTGGGGGGACTAGGAGTCTTCAATGAGCAGTTCTTC
cdr3_aa: CASSLGGLGVFNEQFF

clone_size: -
j_call: TRBJ1-1
v_call: TRBV7-2
d_call: -
cdr3_nt: TGTGCCAGCAGCTCGGCGAACACTGAAGCTTTCTTT
cdr3_aa: CASSSANTEAFF

clone_size: -
j_call: TRBJ2-7
v_call: TRBV4-1
d_call: TRBD1
cdr3_nt: TGCGCCAGCAGCCACCCGACAGGGGGGTCTCACGAGCAGTACTTC
cdr3_aa: CASSHPTGGSHEQYF

clone_size: once
j_call: TRBJ2-1
v_call: TRBV29-1
d_call: TRBD2
cdr3_nt: TGCAGCGCCTTGGGACTAGCGGGAGGGCCAAATGAGCAGTTCTTC
cdr3_aa: CSALGLAGGPNEQFF